This T cell receptor beta chain was profiled in a study of T-cell memory formation after mild COVID-19. Background on the study: For the most part, TCR clusters were specific to one donor. Study observations and caveats: From day 15 to 85, contracting clones were balanced between CD4 and CD8, whereas later expanders leaned toward CD4+. CD4+ clones that contracted lay mainly in CM and EM; CD8+ ones lay in EMRA.

This CDR3 region has 14 residues. Unmatched junction bases numbered 5, after V lost 4 bases and J lost 6 bases. Germline-derived CDR1 and CDR2 are SGHTA and FQGNSA. Libraries for TCRalpha and TCRbeta carried sample barcodes and unique molecular identifiers via 5'RACE. Using its own MiXCR run on the 5' RACE reads, TCRdb lists one record per CDR3 protein. The sample has about 82,000 distinct CDR3 sequences, around 15% seen once. On this clonotype: Its antigen is as yet unknown.

This receptor was identified in a man younger than 30 who had mild COVID-19 (a few samples of this study predate the infection). Cell type and time point are not known. The chain links TRBV7-2 to TRBJ2-1, with TRBD1 matching 8 bases. Sequenced input: PBMCs or a T cell subset sorted from them (not recorded which). The CDR3 protein is CASSWVGTGNEQFF. In DNA, the CDR3 is TGTGCCAGCAGCTGGGTAGGGACAGGCAATGAGCAGTTCTTC.